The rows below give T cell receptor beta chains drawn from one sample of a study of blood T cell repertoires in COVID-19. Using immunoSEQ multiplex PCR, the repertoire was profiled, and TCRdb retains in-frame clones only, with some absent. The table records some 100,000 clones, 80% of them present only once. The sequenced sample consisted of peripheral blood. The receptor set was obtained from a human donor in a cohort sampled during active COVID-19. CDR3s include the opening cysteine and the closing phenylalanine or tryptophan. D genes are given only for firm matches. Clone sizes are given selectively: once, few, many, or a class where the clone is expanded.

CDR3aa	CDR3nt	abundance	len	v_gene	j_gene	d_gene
CASSIDASEYQPQHF	TGTGCCAGTAGTATAGACGCCAGCGAGTACCAGCCCCAGCATTTT	.	15	TRBV19	TRBJ1-5	.
CASRLGQESYEQYF	TGTGCCAGCAGGCTGGGACAGGAGTCCTACGAGCAGTACTTC	once	14	TRBV6-5	TRBJ2-7	TRBD1
CASRGTGIFGYTF	TGTGCCAGCAGGGGGACAGGGATTTTTGGCTACACCTTC	.	13	TRBV2	TRBJ1-2	TRBD1
CASSAQGALSTEAFF	TGTGCCAGCAGCGCCCAGGGGGCGCTTAGCACTGAAGCTTTCTTT	few	15	TRBV9	TRBJ1-1	TRBD1
CASSLDSGVGGLRYNEQFF	TGTGCCAGCAGCTTAGATTCAGGGGTAGGCGGGCTCCGGTACAATGAGCAGTTCTTC	.	19	TRBV11-2	TRBJ2-1	.
CASSSGGPNYGYTF	TGTGCCAGCAGTTCGGGCGGGCCTAACTATGGCTACACCTTC	once	14	TRBV28	TRBJ1-2	.
CASSPQGSVNTEAFF	TGTGCCAGCAGCCCTCAGGGGAGTGTGAACACTGAAGCTTTCTTT	.	15	TRBV7-9	TRBJ1-1	.
CASSQDGGVVDEQYF	TGTGCCAGCAGCCAAGATGGAGGTGTAGTCGACGAGCAGTACTTC	.	15	TRBV3-1/TRBV3-2	TRBJ2-7	.
CASTPGGINEQFF	TGTGCCAGCACTCCGGGGGGTATCAATGAGCAGTTCTTC	.	13	TRBV28	TRBJ2-1	TRBD2
CASSPGGTGYTQYF	TGTGCCAGCTCACCAGGGGGGACCGGATATACGCAGTATTTT	.	14	TRBV18	TRBJ2-3	.
CASSDFSGSEQYF	TGCGCCAGCAGTGATTTTTCGGGGAGCGAGCAGTACTTC	.	13	TRBV10-1	TRBJ2-7	.
CASSIRPGGNQPQHF	TGTGCCAGTAGTATTCGGCCGGGGGGCAATCAGCCCCAGCATTTT	.	15	TRBV19	TRBJ1-5	.
CSVSTNNEQFF	TGCAGCGTTAGCACCAACAATGAGCAGTTCTTC	few	11	TRBV29-1	TRBJ2-1	.
CASSWAYSNQPQHF	TGTGCCAGTAGTTGGGCTTATAGCAATCAGCCCCAGCATTTT	.	14	TRBV19	TRBJ1-5	.
CASSRGLAGGLANEQFF	TGTGCCAGCAGCCGTGGACTAGCGGGGGGGCTGGCCAATGAGCAGTTCTTC	few	17	TRBV3-1/TRBV3-2	TRBJ2-1	TRBD2
CASSLEQGKSPLHF	TGTGCCAGCAGCTTAGAACAGGGCAAGTCACCCCTCCACTTT	.	14	TRBV7-2	TRBJ1-6	.
CASKGQIHYGYTF	TGTGCCAGCAAAGGACAAATCCATTATGGCTACACCTTC	.	13	TRBV5-6	TRBJ1-2	.
CSVGEALTEAFF	TGCAGCGTTGGAGAGGCCCTTACTGAAGCTTTCTTT	.	12	TRBV29-1	TRBJ1-1	.
CASSLNTGTSGEIYEQYF	TGTGCCAGCAGCTTAAATACCGGGACTAGCGGGGAAATCTACGAGCAGTACTTC	.	18	TRBV7-3	TRBJ2-7	TRBD2
CASSQGGAGGPYEQYF	TGTGCCAGCAGCCAAGGCGGGGCAGGGGGACCCTACGAGCAGTACTTC	.	16	TRBV3-1/TRBV3-2	TRBJ2-7	.
CASSLNGFNYGYTF	TGTGCCAGCAGTTTAAACGGTTTTAACTATGGCTACACCTTC	.	14	TRBV27	TRBJ1-2	.
CAWSGGQSNQPQHF	TGTGCCTGGAGTGGTGGCCAGTCTAATCAGCCCCAGCATTTT	.	14	TRBV30	TRBJ1-5	.
CASSRAGGGGDQPQHF	TGCGCCAGCAGCCGCGCCGGGGGAGGGGGAGATCAGCCCCAGCATTTT	few	16	TRBV4-1	TRBJ1-5	.
CASSLDRSRNTGELFF	TGTGCCAGCAGCTTAGACAGGAGTAGGAACACCGGGGAGCTGTTTTTT	.	16	TRBV7-8	TRBJ2-2	.
CASSQTGSSGNTIYF	TGTGCCAGCAGCCAAACAGGAAGCTCTGGAAACACCATATATTTT	.	15	TRBV4-2	TRBJ1-3	.
CASTLKGLNTEAFF	TGTGCCAGCACCTTGAAGGGGCTGAACACTGAAGCTTTCTTT	.	14	TRBV5-4	TRBJ1-1	.